This T cell receptor (beta chain) appears in the sequencing data of a study of metastatic and nonmetastatic thyroid tumors. Across the study: Repertoires from malignant and benign thyroid patients were compared across blood and tumor or nodule tissue.

This clone was seen a few times. Every patient underwent thyroid surgery untreated. MiXCR reprocessed the PCR reads for TCRdb. In the table there are tens of thousands of clones, roughly 20% of which are singletons. Trimming left V 2 bases short and J 0 bases short, with 8 bases between. This CDR3 spans 15 amino acids. CDR1 is MDHEN and CDR2 is SYDVKM in the germline V gene. The TCR was taken from a female donor with papillary thyroid cancer or a benign thyroid nodule (not recorded which). Some clones in this sample may be carry-over from other donors' samples. Sequencing input: adjacent normal tissue. This chain joins TRBV28 and TRBJ1-3; no clear D. CDR3 DNA sequence: TGTGCCAGCAGTTTAGGGGTCTTCTCTGGAAACACCATATATTTT. Amino acid sequence: CASSLGVFSGNTIYF.